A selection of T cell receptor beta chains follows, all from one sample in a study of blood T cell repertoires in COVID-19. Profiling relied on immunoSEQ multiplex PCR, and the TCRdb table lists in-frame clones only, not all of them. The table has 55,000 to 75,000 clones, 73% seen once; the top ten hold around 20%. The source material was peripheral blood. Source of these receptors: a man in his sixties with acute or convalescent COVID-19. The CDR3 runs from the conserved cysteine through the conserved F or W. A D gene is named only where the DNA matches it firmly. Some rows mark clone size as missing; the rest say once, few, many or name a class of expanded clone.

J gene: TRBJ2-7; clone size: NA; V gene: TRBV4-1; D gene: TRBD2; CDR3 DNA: TGCGCCAGCAGCCAAGATGCGAGCGGGAGCTACGAGCAGTACTTC; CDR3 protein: CASSQDASGSYEQYF
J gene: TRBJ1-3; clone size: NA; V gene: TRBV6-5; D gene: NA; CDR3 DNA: TGTGCCAGCAGGGCAGGGGACTCTGGAAACACCATATATTTT; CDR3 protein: CASRAGDSGNTIYF
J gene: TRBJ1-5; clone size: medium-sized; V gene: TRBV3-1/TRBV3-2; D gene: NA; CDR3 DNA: TGTGCCAGCAGCCAAGGGCCAAATCAGCCCCAGCATTTT; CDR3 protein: CASSQGPNQPQHF
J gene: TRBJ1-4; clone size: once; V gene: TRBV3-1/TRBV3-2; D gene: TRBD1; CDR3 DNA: TGTGCCAGCAGCGTCACAGGGGGAGAAAAACTGTTTTTT; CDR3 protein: CASSVTGGEKLFF
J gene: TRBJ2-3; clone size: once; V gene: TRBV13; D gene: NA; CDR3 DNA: TGTGCCAGCAGCCGCCGGACAGTCCAGTCAGATACGCAGTATTTT; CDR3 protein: CASSRRTVQSDTQYF
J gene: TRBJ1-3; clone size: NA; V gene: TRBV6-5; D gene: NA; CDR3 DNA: TGTGCCAGCAGACGTTTCTCGAGCTCTGGAAACACCATATATTTT; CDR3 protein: CASRRFSSSGNTIYF
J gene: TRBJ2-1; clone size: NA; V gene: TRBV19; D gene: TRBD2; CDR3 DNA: TGTGCCAGTAGTCCGACTAGCGGGAGACTTGACAATGAGCAGTTCTTC; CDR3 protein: CASSPTSGRLDNEQFF
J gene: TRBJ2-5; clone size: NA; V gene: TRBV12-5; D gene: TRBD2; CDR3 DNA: TGTGCTAGTGTTCCGGGGGGGACTCAAGAGACCCAGTACTTC; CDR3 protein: CASVPGGTQETQYF
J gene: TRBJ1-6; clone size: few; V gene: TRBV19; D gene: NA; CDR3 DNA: TGTGCCAGTAGTATTGGGCCAAATTCACCCCTCCACTTT; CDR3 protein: CASSIGPNSPLHF
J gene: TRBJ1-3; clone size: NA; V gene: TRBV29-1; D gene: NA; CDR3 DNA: TGCAGCGTTGAAACGGGAGAGTCTGGAAACACCATATATTTT; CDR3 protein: CSVETGESGNTIYF
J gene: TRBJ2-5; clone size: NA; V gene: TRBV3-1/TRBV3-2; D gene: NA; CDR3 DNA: TGTGCCAGCAGCCAAGATCCTGCGGGCAACCAAGAGACCCAGTACTTC; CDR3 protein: CASSQDPAGNQETQYF
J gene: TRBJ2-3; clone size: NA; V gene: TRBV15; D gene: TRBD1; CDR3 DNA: TGTGCCACCAGCAGAGATGGGACAGGGGGCCCAGATACGCAGTATTTT; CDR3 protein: CATSRDGTGGPDTQYF
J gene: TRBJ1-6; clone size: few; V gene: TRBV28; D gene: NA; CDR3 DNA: TGTGCCATCGCACTCTCAGGGGCTTCTTCACCCCTCCACTTT; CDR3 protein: CAIALSGASSPLHF
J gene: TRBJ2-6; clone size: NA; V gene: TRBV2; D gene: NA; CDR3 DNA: TGTGCCAGCGGACAATTTCCTGCTGGGGCCAACGTCCTGACTTTC; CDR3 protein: CASGQFPAGANVLTF
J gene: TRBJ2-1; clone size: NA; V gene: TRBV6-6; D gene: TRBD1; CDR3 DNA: TGTGCCAGCAGTTACTCTACGGACAGGGTTAATGAGCAGTTCTTC; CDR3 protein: CASSYSTDRVNEQFF
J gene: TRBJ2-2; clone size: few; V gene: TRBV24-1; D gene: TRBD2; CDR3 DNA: TGTGCCACCAGTGATCAACAAGCCTACTTCGGGACTAGGCACACCGGGGAGCTGTTTTTT; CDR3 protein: CATSDQQAYFGTRHTGELFF
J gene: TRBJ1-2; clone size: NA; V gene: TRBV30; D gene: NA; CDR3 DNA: TGTGCCTGGAGTGAGGGACTGAGCTATGGCTACACCTTC; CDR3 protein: CAWSEGLSYGYTF
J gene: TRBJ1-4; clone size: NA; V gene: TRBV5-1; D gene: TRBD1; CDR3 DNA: TGCGCCAGCAGCTTGACAGGGGTTGCAACTAATGAAAAACTGTTTTTT; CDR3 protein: CASSLTGVATNEKLFF
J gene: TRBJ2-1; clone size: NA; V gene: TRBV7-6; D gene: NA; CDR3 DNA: TGTGCCAGCAGCTTGGAGTCACTGGCACAGGATGAGCAGTTCTTC; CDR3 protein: CASSLESLAQDEQFF